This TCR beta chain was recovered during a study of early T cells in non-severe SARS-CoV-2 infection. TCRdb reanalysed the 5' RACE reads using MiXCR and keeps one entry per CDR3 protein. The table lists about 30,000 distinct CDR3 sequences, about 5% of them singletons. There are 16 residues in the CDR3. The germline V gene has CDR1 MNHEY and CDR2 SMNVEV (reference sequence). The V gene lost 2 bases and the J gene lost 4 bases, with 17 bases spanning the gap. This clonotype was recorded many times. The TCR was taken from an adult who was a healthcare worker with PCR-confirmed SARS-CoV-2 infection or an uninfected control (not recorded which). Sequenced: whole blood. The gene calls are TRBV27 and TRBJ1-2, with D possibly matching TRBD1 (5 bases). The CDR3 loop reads CASSLNRDEGSYGYTF. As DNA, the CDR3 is TGTGCCAGCAGTTTAAACCGGGACGAGGGATCCTATGGCTACACCTTC.